This passage covers 18 T cell receptor beta chains from one sample sequenced in a study of vaccination effects on CD4 cells after COVID-19. The culture ran for about 10 days, and then CD4+ T cells were isolated. The repertoire was sequenced with immunoSEQ multiplex PCR; TCRdb's copy has only in-frame clones and lacks some. The table has around 37,000 clones, roughly 79% seen once. What these receptors recognize is not known. The sequencing here drew on CD4+ T cells from PBMCs cultured without peptide, taken before COVID-19 vaccination. The receptor set was obtained from a human donor who received a COVID-19 vaccine.

In its sample, this clone was seen a few times. The genes are TRBV10-3 and TRBJ1-5; weak D call: TRBD1 (6 bases). V lost 6 bases to trimming and J lost 2 bases, with 14 bases between them. CDR1 ENHRY and CDR2 SYGVKD come from the germline V gene. This CDR3 spans 15 amino acids. The CDR3 sequence is CAISEGGNGNQPQHF. The DNA of the CDR3 is TGTGCCATCAGCGAAGGGGGAAACGGCAATCAGCCCCAGCATTTT.

Note on this clone: Within the sample, other DNA sequences also encode this same CDR3. The genes are TRBV29-1 and TRBJ1-3; D is uncertain. Germline-derived CDR1 and CDR2 are SQVTM and ANQGSEA. The CDR3 is 13 residues long. Trimming removed 4 bases from V and 0 bases from J, with 7 bases in between. CDR3 protein: CSVGQSSGNTIYF. For the CDR3, the DNA is TGCAGCGTTGGGCAGAGCTCTGGAAACACCATATATTTT.

The chain couples TRBV29-1 to TRBJ1-3, with D perhaps matching TRBD1 (5 bases). The CDR3 has 14 amino acids. Germline loops: CDR1 SQVTM, CDR2 ANQGSEA. Trimming took off 6 bases at V and 1 base at J, with 13 bases between the two ends. The CDR3 reads CSVVGGWSGNTIYF. CDR3 bases: TGCAGCGTGGTGGGGGGATGGTCTGGAAACACCATATATTTT. The full variable domain, with the rest looked up from reference TRBV29-1 and TRBJ1-3, is SAVISQKPSRDICQRGTSLTIQCQVDSQVTMMFWYRQQPGQSLTLIATANQGSEATYESGFVIDKFPISRPNLTFSTLTVSNMSPEDSSIYLCSVVGGWSGNTIYFGEGSWLTVV.

The genes are TRBV5-4 and TRBJ1-2; perhaps TRBD1 as D (6 bases). Germline loops: CDR1 SGHNT, CDR2 YYREEE (reference sequence). Trimming shortened V by 4 bases and J by 4 bases, and 17 bases separated the two germline ends. The CDR3 contains 15 residues. In nucleotides, the CDR3 is TGTGCCAGCAGCCTTGGGATGCGGGACACCTATGGCTACACCTTC. This sequence encodes CASSLGMRDTYGYTF.

The CDR3 coding sequence is TGTGCCAGCAGCCCCCGGGTAGCGCCAGATACGCAGTATTTT. Protein: CASSPRVAPDTQYF. The chain carries TRBV4-2 and TRBJ2-3, with a weak D call TRBD2 (5 bases). Trimming left V 4 bases short and J 4 bases short, with 12 bases between. The germline V gene has CDR1 LGHNA and CDR2 YNFKEQ. The length of the CDR3 is 14 residues.

This chain connects TRBV3-1 (or the pseudogene TRBV3-2) to TRBJ1-1; D is perhaps TRBD1 (5 bases). The CDR3 length is 16 residues. CDR1 is LGHDT, CDR2 YNNKEL, per germline (reference sequence). V lost 0 bases, J lost 1 base, and 12 bases lay in between. The CDR3 DNA sequence: TGTGCCAGCAGCCAAGATGGGGGAACAGGGAACACTGAAGCTTTCTTT. Its translation is CASSQDGGTGNTEAFF.

This clone was counted once. The chain joins TRBV5-4 to TRBJ2-7, with 8 nucleotides matching TRBD1. The CDR3 covers 15 residues. Germline CDR1 is SGHNT and CDR2 is YYREEE (reference sequence). Trimming removed 0 bases from V and 3 bases from J; junction bases left unmatched: 5. CDR3 nucleotides: TGTGCCAGCAGCTTGGGGGGGACAGGATACTACGAGCAGTACTTC. Translation gives CASSLGGTGYYEQYF.

V gene TRBV19 combines with J gene TRBJ2-4; 7 nucleotides align to TRBD1. CDR1 LNHDA and CDR2 SQIVND come from the germline V gene (reference sequence). Trimming removed 5 bases from V and 0 bases from J; junction bases left unmatched: 7. This CDR3 region has 16 residues. CDR3 coding DNA: TGTGCCAGTAGTGTTTACAGGGGTCTAGCCAAAAACATTCAGTACTTC. Translating it yields CASSVYRGLAKNIQYF. The full variable domain, its missing parts supplied by reference TRBV19 and TRBJ2-4, is DGGITQSPKYLFRKEGQNVTLSCEQNLNHDAMYWYRQDPGQGLRLIYYSQIVNDFQKGDIAEGYSVSREKKESFPLTVTSAQKNPTAFYLCASSVYRGLAKNIQYFGAGTRLSVL.

The table lists this clone with a few counts. The CDR3 protein is CASSLRITYEQYF. The CDR3 DNA sequence: TGTGCCAGCAGCTTAAGGATAACCTACGAGCAGTACTTC. V and J are TRBV7-2 and TRBJ2-7; D remains ambiguous. Between the trimmed V and J ends, which lost 2 bases and 2 bases, there was a span of 7 bases. This CDR3 contains 13 residues. CDR1 is SGHTA, CDR2 FQGNSA, per germline.

The chain combines TRBV13 with TRBJ1-1; no firm D call. Germline CDR1 is PRHDT and CDR2 is FYEKMQ (reference sequence). This CDR3 region has 16 residues. V lost 3 bases and J 0 bases, leaving 14 bases between the germline ends. CDR3 coding DNA: TGTGCCAGCAGCTTGTTACAGAATCTCATGAACACTGAAGCTTTCTTT. Translation: CASSLLQNLMNTEAFF.

This clone occurred a few times. The chain links TRBV3-1 (or the pseudogene TRBV3-2) to TRBJ2-2; D call uncertain. The CDR3 has 17 amino acids. V dropped 4 bases and J dropped 2 bases, with 17 bases sitting between them. CDR1 and CDR2 from the germline V gene are LGHDT and YNNKEL (reference sequence). Here the CDR3 DNA reads TGTGCCAGCAGCCGACCTGCTCTAAGATCAAACACCGGGGAGCTGTTTTTT. This sequence encodes CASSRPALRSNTGELFF.

The gene calls are TRBV19 and TRBJ1-3, with 10 nucleotides matching TRBD1. The CDR3 consists of 13 residues. CDR1 and CDR2 (germline): LNHDA, SQIVND (reference sequence). The V gene end was trimmed by 11 bases and the J gene end by 2 bases; junction bases not matched to a gene: 3. CDR3 DNA: TGTGCCTGCGGGACAGGGGCTGGAAACACCATATATTTT. Protein: CACGTGAGNTIYF.

A few counts support this clone. The rearrangement links TRBV11-2 to TRBJ1-6; D is undetermined. Trimming shortened V by 5 bases and J by 0 bases, and 11 bases separated the two germline ends. The length of the CDR3 is 16 residues. Germline V gene sequence: CDR1 SGHAT, CDR2 FQNNGV. CDR3 DNA: TGTGCCAGCAGCCCCACGCGCGGCTCCTATAATTCACCCCTCCACTTT. Residues: CASSPTRGSYNSPLHF.

The chain joins TRBV7-2 to TRBJ2-3; no firm D call. Trimming left V 4 bases short and J 5 bases short, with 10 bases between. This CDR3 has 13 residues. The germline V gene encodes CDR1 SGHTA and CDR2 FQGNSA. The CDR3 here is CASSWGTGDTQYF. The CDR3 nucleotides are TGTGCCAGCAGCTGGGGTACCGGAGATACGCAGTATTTT. Drawing the rest from reference TRBV7-2 and TRBJ2-3, the complete variable domain is GAGVSQSPSNKVTEKGKDVELRCDPISGHTALYWYRQSLGQGLEFLIYFQGNSAPDKSGLPSDRFSAERTGGSVSTLTIQRTQQEDSAVYLCASSWGTGDTQYFGPGTRLTVL.

This chain links TRBV27 with TRBJ2-6; a possible D gene is TRBD1 (5 bases). Germline V lookup: CDR1 MNHEY, CDR2 SMNVEV (reference sequence). The CDR3 extends over 16 amino acids. Trimming removed 7 bases at V and 0 bases at J, with 13 bases between. CDR3 region: CASKRTGTSGANVLTF. As DNA, the CDR3 is TGTGCCAGCAAAAGAACAGGAACCTCTGGGGCCAACGTCCTGACTTTC.

The chain couples TRBV6-8 to TRBJ1-6; D not resolved. The CDR3 is 12 amino acids. The germline gives CDR1 MNHGY, CDR2 SAAAGT. Trimming stripped 10 bases from V and 7 bases from J, with 11 bases between. The CDR3 spells CATPAANSPLHF. CDR3 DNA: TGTGCCACCCCGGCGGCGAATTCACCCCTCCACTTT.

The chain is built from TRBV5-6 and TRBJ2-2; 7 bases are a match to TRBD2. The CDR3 runs to 17 residues. Looked up from germline, CDR1 is SGHDT and CDR2 is YYEEEE. V lost 0 bases and J lost 3; bases outside the gene matches: 8. The CDR3 DNA follows: TGTGCCAGCAGCTTGGTCATCGCGGGGGAGGACACCGGGGAGCTGTTTTTT. Protein sequence: CASSLVIAGEDTGELFF.

The chain has TRBV28 and TRBJ1-5, with 7 bases identical to TRBD1. This CDR3 is built from 15 residues. Trimming removed 5 bases from V and 6 bases from J; junction bases left unmatched: 10. Germline values: CDR1 MDHEN, CDR2 SYDVKM. CDR3 in amino acids: CASSTRQGSGQPQHF. DNA for the CDR3: TGTGCCAGCAGTACGAGACAGGGTTCGGGTCAGCCCCAGCATTTT. Drawing the rest from reference TRBV28 and TRBJ1-5, the complete variable domain is DVKVTQSSRYLVKRTGEKVFLECVQDMDHENMFWYRQDPGLGLRLIYFSYDVKMKEKGDIPEGYSVSREKKERFSLILESASTNQTSMYLCASSTRQGSGQPQHFGDGTRLSIL.